These 25 T cell receptor beta chains were all obtained from the same sample, sequenced in a study of T cell responses to AZD1222 COVID-19 vaccine. Libraries were prepared by immunoSEQ multiplex PCR; TCRdb keeps only in-frame clonotypes and omits some of them. Here the sample spans roughly 130,000 clones, over 90% being singletons. Sequenced here: peripheral blood, sampled on day 0 of AZD1222 vaccination. All receptors derive from an adult in good health.

This clone appeared once. V usage is TRBV7-8 and J usage is TRBJ2-3; unclear D gene. The CDR3 is 13 amino acids. Between the trimmed V and J ends, which lost 3 bases and 5 bases, there was a span of 9 bases. Germline CDR1 SGHVS, CDR2 FQNEAQ. The CDR3 DNA sequence: TGTGCCAGCAGCTTGGGCCCTGGAGATACGCAGTATTTT. Its protein product is CASSLGPGDTQYF.

The chain employs TRBV19 and TRBJ1-2, with TRBD1 identical over 7 bases. V trimming: 5 bases; J trimming: 5 bases; junction bases outside the gene matches: 17. The CDR3 is 17 amino acids. Germline assignment: CDR1 LNHDA and CDR2 SQIVND (reference sequence). CDR3 sequence reads: CASSPPRGDRVRYGYTF. The CDR3 coding sequence is TGTGCCAGTAGTCCACCACGGGGAGACAGGGTGAGGTATGGCTACACCTTC.

The genes are TRBV13 and TRBJ1-1; TRBD1 agrees at 7 bases. This CDR3 has 14 residues. V was pared by 4 bases and J by 2 bases, with 4 bases of the junction left unmatched. Germline lookup yields CDR1 PRHDT and CDR2 FYEKMQ (reference sequence). As DNA, the CDR3 is TGTGCCAGCAGCTCCACAGGGGAAAACACTGAAGCTTTCTTT. Translated: CASSSTGENTEAFF.

This clone came up once. The chain links TRBV30 to TRBJ1-2; TRBD1 aligns across 7 bases. V gave up 3 bases and J gave up 4 bases; unmatched junction bases: 5. Germline CDR1 reads GTSNPN; CDR2 reads SVGIG (reference sequence). This CDR3 has 13 amino acids. CDR3 bases: TGTGCCTGGAGAAGGGGACAGAGCTATGGCTACACCTTC. This codes for CAWRRGQSYGYTF. The full variable domain, its missing parts supplied by reference TRBV30 and TRBJ1-2, is SQTIHQWPATLVQPVGSPLSLECTVEGTSNPNLYWYRQAAGRGLQLLFYSVGIGQISSEVPQNLSASRPQDRQFILSSKKLLLSDSGFYLCAWRRGQSYGYTFGSGTRLTVV.

This chain uses TRBV11-2 with TRBJ2-3; 9 nucleotides match TRBD1. V shed 1 base and J 4 bases; nucleotides not matched to a gene: 3. CDR1 and CDR2 (germline): SGHAT, FQNNGV. The CDR3 extends over 15 amino acids. The CDR3 DNA follows: TGTGCCAGCAGCTTAGCTTACAGGGGGCCAGATACGCAGTATTTT. Its translation: CASSLAYRGPDTQYF.

The V gene is TRBV9, the J gene TRBJ2-2; TRBD2 agrees at 7 bases. CDR3 length: 17 amino acids. Trimming took 3 bases from V and 1 from J; bases not matched to a gene: 9. CDR1 and CDR2 (germline): SGDLS, YYNGEE. The CDR3 here is CASSARGRGLNTGELFF. For the CDR3, the DNA is TGTGCCAGCAGCGCCAGAGGGCGGGGGTTGAACACCGGGGAGCTGTTTTTT.

V gene TRBV7-8 combines with J gene TRBJ2-7, with TRBD2 matching over 10 bases. The CDR3 covers 15 residues. The germline V gene encodes CDR1 SGHVS and CDR2 FQNEAQ. Trimming removed 5 bases from V and 1 base from J; junction bases left unmatched: 5. The CDR3 nucleotides are TGTGCCAGCAGCCCTCGGACTAGCGGTTCCTACGAGCAGTACTTC. Encoded protein: CASSPRTSGSYEQYF.

CDR3 in DNA: TGTGCCAGCAGTGAGACAGGGGAGAGAGAGACCCAGTACTTC. Translated, it gives CASSETGERETQYF. This chain uses TRBV25-1 with TRBJ2-5; 8 bases align to TRBD1. Trimming removed 3 bases from V and 4 bases from J; junction bases left unmatched: 4. The CDR3 sequence is 14 residues long. Germline V gene sequence: CDR1 MGHDK, CDR2 SYGVNS.

The chain links TRBV18 to TRBJ1-1; D might be TRBD1 (5 bases). The CDR3 has 13 amino acids. Between the trimmed V and J ends, which lost 7 bases and 0 bases, there was a span of 9 bases. Per germline, CDR1 KGHSH and CDR2 LQKENI. CDR3 residues: CASLGDLNTEAFF. The CDR3 DNA follows: TGTGCCAGCTTGGGGGATCTGAACACTGAAGCTTTCTTT.

This sequence joins TRBV6-1 and TRBJ1-1; D is undetermined. V was pared by 7 bases and J by 4 bases, with 19 bases between. Germline CDR1 MNHNS, CDR2 SASEGT. This CDR3 region has 15 residues. The CDR3 sequence: CASITWTELGTEAFF. The CDR3, as DNA: TGTGCCAGCATCACATGGACTGAACTGGGCACTGAAGCTTTCTTT.

The chain recombines TRBV6-5 with TRBJ1-2; D uncertain. Trimming took off 7 bases at V and 8 bases at J, with 14 bases between the two ends. Germline CDR1 and CDR2: MNHEY and SVGAGI. The CDR3 has 12 amino acids. The CDR3 DNA sequence: TGTGCCAGCATGAGTAGCTACGGAGGCTACACCTTC. Encoded protein: CASMSSYGGYTF.

The V and J genes are TRBV30 and TRBJ2-1, with D possibly being TRBD1 or TRBD2 (5 bases each). CDR3 length: 12 residues. Germline V CDR1 and CDR2: GTSNPN, SVGIG (reference sequence). Trimming took 2 bases from V and 9 from J, leaving 11 bases between them. CDR3 coding DNA: TGTGCCTGGAGTAAGAGGGGCGGTGAGCAGTTCTTC. Translated: CAWSKRGGEQFF.

The chain combines TRBV3-1 (or the pseudogene TRBV3-2) with TRBJ2-5; maybe TRBD1 (5 bases). The CDR3 extends over 19 amino acids. The V gene lost 4 bases and the J gene lost 4 bases, with 28 bases spanning the gap. The germline CDR1 and CDR2 sequences are LGHDT and YNNKEL (reference sequence). The DNA for the CDR3 is TGTGCCAGCAGCCTTGGAAGGGGTTACTCTTCCTCTTCGGTAGAGACCCAGTACTTC. Encoded protein: CASSLGRGYSSSSVETQYF.

The rearrangement uses TRBV4-3 and TRBJ1-6; no clear D. Germline assignment: CDR1 LGHNA and CDR2 YSLEER. Trimming removed 1 base from V and 6 bases from J, with 13 bases in between. This CDR3 is 16 amino acids long. The CDR3 nucleotides are TGCGCCAGCAGCCAAGGCCTGAGAGAGGTTAATTCACCCCTCCACTTT. It translates to CASSQGLREVNSPLHF.

The chain couples TRBV15 to TRBJ2-3; TRBD2 matches at 10 bases. Trimming removed 5 bases from V and 5 bases from J; junction bases left unmatched: 1. Per germline, CDR1 LNHNV and CDR2 YYDKDF (reference sequence). CDR3 size: 13 residues. This chain's CDR3 is CATSRTSGDTQYF. DNA of the CDR3: TGTGCCACCAGCCGGACTAGCGGAGATACGCAGTATTTT.

The chain carries TRBV3-1 (or the pseudogene TRBV3-2) and TRBJ2-7, with TRBD1 matching over 8 bases. Trimming at V came to 4 bases and at J to 0 bases, leaving 5 bases not matched to a gene. Germline values: CDR1 LGHDT, CDR2 YNNKEL (reference sequence). The CDR3 has 15 residues. CDR3 protein: CASSPGTGSSYEQYF. Written as DNA, the CDR3 is TGTGCCAGCAGCCCCGGGACAGGCAGCTCCTACGAGCAGTACTTC.

The CDR3 region is CASSLGNGGDTGYEQYF. In nucleotides, the CDR3 is TGCGCCAGCAGCTTGGGCAACGGCGGGGACACTGGCTACGAGCAGTACTTC. The chain links TRBV5-1 to TRBJ2-7, with D possibly being TRBD1 or TRBD2 (6 bases each). Looked up from germline, CDR1 is SGHRS and CDR2 is YFSETQ. The CDR3 extends over 17 amino acids. V was clipped by 0 bases and J by 3 bases, with 19 bases between them.

V gene TRBV3-1 (or the pseudogene TRBV3-2) combines with J gene TRBJ2-2; D remains unclear. V shed 4 bases and J shed 3 bases, with 12 bases lying between them. The CDR3 covers 15 residues. The germline CDR1 and CDR2 sequences are LGHDT and YNNKEL (reference sequence). The CDR3 sequence: CASSPGLTYTGELFF. The CDR3 region has the DNA TGTGCCAGCAGCCCGGGCCTAACTTACACCGGGGAGCTGTTTTTT.

The chain recombines TRBV15 with TRBJ1-2, with D unresolved. There are 13 residues in the CDR3. V gave up 2 bases and J gave up 6 bases, with 10 bases separating them. Germline V gene data show CDR1 as LNHNV and CDR2 as YYDKDF (reference sequence). This CDR3 reads CATSRKHRDGYTF. CDR3 nucleotides: TGTGCCACCAGCAGAAAACACCGGGATGGCTACACCTTC.

The chain has TRBV28 and TRBJ1-5, with unresolved D. The CDR3 sequence is 12 residues long. CDR1 is MDHEN and CDR2 is SYDVKM in the germline V gene. V was cut by 2 bases and J by 4 bases, with 3 bases left in between. The CDR3 nucleotides read TGTGCCAGCAGTTTAACTAATCAGCCCCAGCATTTT. Translated, it gives CASSLTNQPQHF.

The chain employs TRBV11-2 and TRBJ2-6, with D tentatively TRBD1 (5 bases). Between the trimmed V and J ends, which lost 6 bases and 3 bases, there was a span of 21 bases. CDR3 length: 18 amino acids. The V gene's germline CDR1 is SGHAT and CDR2 FQNNGV. This CDR3 reads CASRPWQGVVRGANVLTF. In DNA, the CDR3 is TGTGCCAGCAGGCCCTGGCAGGGTGTAGTTCGTGGGGCCAACGTCCTGACTTTC. The complete variable domain, with remaining parts taken from reference TRBV11-2 and TRBJ2-6, reads EAGVAQSPRYKIIEKRQSVAFWCNPISGHATLYWYQQILGQGPKLLIQFQNNGVVDDSQLPKDRFSAERLKGVDSTLKIQPAKLEDSAVYLCASRPWQGVVRGANVLTFGAGSRLTVL.

This clone was seen a single time. This sequence joins TRBV11-2 and TRBJ2-5; 7 positions agree with TRBD1. The CDR3 extends over 18 amino acids. In germline, CDR1 is SGHAT, CDR2 FQNNGV. Trimming cost V 5 bases and J 1 base; bases outside gene matches: 16. This chain's CDR3 is CASSPGQAIVGGQETQYF. CDR3 nucleotide sequence: TGTGCCAGCAGCCCAGGACAGGCTATTGTGGGTGGCCAAGAGACCCAGTACTTC.

The V gene is TRBV11-2, the J gene TRBJ2-7; TRBD1 aligns across 7 bases. The germline gives CDR1 SGHAT, CDR2 FQNNGV. The V segment lost 1 base and the J segment 2 bases; nucleotides outside the gene matches: 2. This CDR3 spans 14 amino acids. CDR3 loop: CASSLAGTAYEQYF. CDR3 coding DNA: TGTGCCAGCAGCTTAGCCGGGACAGCCTACGAGCAGTACTTC.

This chain connects TRBV27 to TRBJ2-5; D call uncertain. V was pared by 3 bases and J by 2 bases, with 7 bases between. From germline, CDR1 is MNHEY and CDR2 SMNVEV (reference sequence). This CDR3 has 13 amino acids. The chain's CDR3 is CASSFISQETQYF. CDR3 in DNA: TGTGCCAGCAGTTTCATTTCACAAGAGACCCAGTACTTC.

The V gene is TRBV5-8, the J gene TRBJ1-4; 8 positions match TRBD1. The ends lost 6 bases at V and 8 bases at J; junction bases unmatched: 6. CDR3 length: 13 residues. Looked up from germline, CDR1 is SGHTS and CDR2 is YDEGEE. The CDR3 bases are TGTGCCAGCAATGCGGGGGACAGGGAAAAACTGTTTTTT. This sequence encodes CASNAGDREKLFF.